A selection of T cell receptor beta chains follows, all from one sample in a study of chemoradiotherapy in HPV16-positive cancers. TCRdb's copy holds only in-frame clones and misses some; the assay was immunoSEQ multiplex PCR. Of about 22,000 clones in the sample, about nine tenths were seen once. Material: blood, obtained from a patient who underwent chemoradiotherapy. These receptors came from a human donor with HPV-associated anogenital cancer. CDR3s include the opening cysteine and the closing phenylalanine or tryptophan. D genes are given only for firm matches. Size values are once, few and many counts, or a class for expanded clones, and some rows have none.

DNA: TGCGCCAGCAGCTTGGGCAGTCTGACTGAAGCTTTCTTT
CDR3: CASSLGSLTEAFF
J: TRBJ1-1
D: NA
length: 13
V: TRBV5-1
size: few

DNA: TGTGCCAGCGAAAGCGGGAGGGCCGGGTCCTACGAGCAGTACTTC
CDR3: CASESGRAGSYEQYF
J: TRBJ2-7
D: TRBD2
length: 15
V: TRBV6-1
size: NA

DNA: TGCGCCAGCAGCCCTCAGGGGTACTATGGCTACACCTTC
CDR3: CASSPQGYYGYTF
J: TRBJ1-2
D: NA
length: 13
V: TRBV4-1
size: NA

DNA: TGCGCCAGCAGCCTCCCGGGGTCACCCCTCCACTTT
CDR3: CASSLPGSPLHF
J: TRBJ1-6
D: NA
length: 12
V: TRBV4-3
size: NA

DNA: TGTGCCAGCAGCTTAAACAGAGCGACAGGTGAAAAACTGTTTTTT
CDR3: CASSLNRATGEKLFF
J: TRBJ1-4
D: NA
length: 15
V: TRBV7-2
size: NA

DNA: TGTGCCAGCAGTTACTCGAGGCAGGGGGATTCACCCCTCCACTTT
CDR3: CASSYSRQGDSPLHF
J: TRBJ1-6
D: TRBD1
length: 15
V: TRBV6-5
size: NA

DNA: TGTGCCAGCAGCTGGACAGGGAGGGCCTACAATGAGCAGTTCTTC
CDR3: CASSWTGRAYNEQFF
J: TRBJ2-1
D: NA
length: 15
V: TRBV7-9
size: NA

DNA: TGCGCCAGCAGCCAATCGACCACCCAATGGACAGGTCGAAGCTCTGGAAACACCATATATTTT
CDR3: CASSQSTTQWTGRSSGNTIYF
J: TRBJ1-3
D: TRBD1
length: 21
V: TRBV4-3
size: NA

DNA: TGTGCCAGCAGTGCGGCTGCTGGAAGCTCCTACGAGCAGTACTTC
CDR3: CASSAAAGSSYEQYF
J: TRBJ2-7
D: NA
length: 15
V: TRBV6-4
size: NA

DNA: TGCGCCAGCAGCTTGGCCGGGGGGATGAACACTGAAGCTTTCTTT
CDR3: CASSLAGGMNTEAFF
J: TRBJ1-1
D: NA
length: 15
V: TRBV5-1
size: NA

DNA: TGTGCCAGCGCGGGGCTCTACGTACCCTACGAGCAGTACTTC
CDR3: CASAGLYVPYEQYF
J: TRBJ2-7
D: NA
length: 14
V: TRBV6-5
size: NA

DNA: TGTGCCAGCAGTCCCCGGGGAGGGAGAGGTTACGAGCAGTACTTC
CDR3: CASSPRGGRGYEQYF
J: TRBJ2-7
D: TRBD2
length: 15
V: TRBV27
size: NA

DNA: TGTGCCACCAGCGGGACACCCAGCGGACGCTACGAGCAGTACTTC
CDR3: CATSGTPSGRYEQYF
J: TRBJ2-7
D: NA
length: 15
V: TRBV15
size: NA

DNA: TGTGCCAGCAGCCAAGATCATCCCGGCGGGCACACTGAAGCTTTCTTT
CDR3: CASSQDHPGGHTEAFF
J: TRBJ1-1
D: NA
length: 16
V: TRBV4-2
size: NA

DNA: TGTGCCAGCAGCCCCCAGGTAGACAGGGGGCGCAGGGGCTACACCTTC
CDR3: CASSPQVDRGRRGYTF
J: TRBJ1-2
D: TRBD1
length: 16
V: TRBV7-2
size: NA

DNA: TGTGCCAGCAGTCACGGGACAGACAAGTACGAGCAGTACTTC
CDR3: CASSHGTDKYEQYF
J: TRBJ2-7
D: TRBD1
length: 14
V: TRBV6-6
size: few

DNA: TGTGCCAGCAGCCAAGACAGCGGGAGGGGGTCCTACAATGAGCAGTTCTTC
CDR3: CASSQDSGRGSYNEQFF
J: TRBJ2-1
D: TRBD2
length: 17
V: TRBV4-2
size: NA

DNA: TGTGCCAGCAGTGAACGGGGACTAGCGGGGGTCCCCTCCTACAATGAGCAGTTCTTC
CDR3: CASSERGLAGVPSYNEQFF
J: TRBJ2-1
D: TRBD2
length: 19
V: TRBV2
size: NA

DNA: TGTGCCAGCATCCCTCGACAGATATACAATCAGCCCCAGCATTTT
CDR3: CASIPRQIYNQPQHF
J: TRBJ1-5
D: NA
length: 15
V: TRBV28
size: once

DNA: TGTGCCAGCAGAGCCGTAAGGGGTGCGATGGAGACCCAGTACTTC
CDR3: CASRAVRGAMETQYF
J: TRBJ2-5
D: NA
length: 15
V: TRBV6-5
size: NA

DNA: TGTGCCAGCATCCGGGGCACTGAAGCTTTCTTT
CDR3: CASIRGTEAFF
J: TRBJ1-1
D: NA
length: 11
V: TRBV5-4
size: few

DNA: TGTGCCAGCAGCGTTGTTCGGGAGGGAGGGACCTCTGGAAACACCATATATTTT
CDR3: CASSVVREGGTSGNTIYF
J: TRBJ1-3
D: NA
length: 18
V: TRBV2
size: NA

DNA: TGTGCCAGGTCCCTAACTAGCGGGAGCTACGAGCAGTACTTC
CDR3: CARSLTSGSYEQYF
J: TRBJ2-7
D: TRBD2
length: 14
V: TRBV6-4
size: NA

DNA: TGTGCCAGTAGTATCGGACTAGCCTACTACAATGAGCAGTTCTTC
CDR3: CASSIGLAYYNEQFF
J: TRBJ2-1
D: TRBD2
length: 15
V: TRBV19
size: NA

DNA: TGTGCCAGCAGTAAACAGGGAGCTAGACAGCCCCAGCATTTT
CDR3: CASSKQGARQPQHF
J: TRBJ1-5
D: NA
length: 14
V: TRBV25-1
size: NA

DNA: TGTGCCAGTAGTTCCCCGGGACTAGCGGGGGCCGTCGGTTTGGATACGCAGTATTTT
CDR3: CASSSPGLAGAVGLDTQYF
J: TRBJ2-3
D: TRBD2
length: 19
V: TRBV19
size: NA

DNA: TGTGCCAGCTCACCAAAAGGGTCATATGAAAAACTGTTTTTT
CDR3: CASSPKGSYEKLFF
J: TRBJ1-4
D: NA
length: 14
V: TRBV18
size: once

DNA: TGTGCCAGCAGTGCGTTCTCCTATAATTCACCCCTCCACTTT
CDR3: CASSAFSYNSPLHF
J: TRBJ1-6
D: NA
length: 14
V: TRBV25-1
size: once

DNA: TGTGCCAGCAGCGACCGGGACAGGGGTTTGCAGACCCAGTACTTC
CDR3: CASSDRDRGLQTQYF
J: TRBJ2-5
D: TRBD1
length: 15
V: TRBV11-1
size: NA

DNA: TGTGCCAGCAGCTTAGAATGGGGTGACAACACTGAAGCTTTCTTT
CDR3: CASSLEWGDNTEAFF
J: TRBJ1-1
D: NA
length: 15
V: TRBV11-1
size: NA

DNA: TGTGCCAGCAGCTTATGGTTGACTAGCGGGAGTACGGTAGGGGAGCAGTACTTC
CDR3: CASSLWLTSGSTVGEQYF
J: TRBJ2-7
D: TRBD2
length: 18
V: TRBV5-6
size: NA

DNA: TGTGCCAGCAGCTCAAGGACCCCCAACGAGCAGTACTTC
CDR3: CASSSRTPNEQYF
J: TRBJ2-7
D: NA
length: 13
V: TRBV4-2
size: NA

DNA: TGTGCCAGCACTCGCCAGGGGGCGATGAACACTGAAGCTTTCTTT
CDR3: CASTRQGAMNTEAFF
J: TRBJ1-1
D: TRBD1
length: 15
V: TRBV7-9
size: NA

DNA: TGTGCCAGCAAGCAGGGAACCTACAATGAGCAGTTCTTC
CDR3: CASKQGTYNEQFF
J: TRBJ2-1
D: NA
length: 13
V: TRBV27
size: NA

DNA: TGTGCCAGCAGCAAAGCGGAAAGGGGACAGGGGGCCGTTAATCAGCCCCAGCATTTT
CDR3: CASSKAERGQGAVNQPQHF
J: TRBJ1-5
D: NA
length: 19
V: TRBV21-1
size: once

DNA: TGTGCCAGTATGGCCGGGCGCCCTACCTACGAGCAGTACTTC
CDR3: CASMAGRPTYEQYF
J: TRBJ2-7
D: NA
length: 14
V: TRBV19
size: NA

DNA: TGTGCCAGCAGTTTATCGCTAAATGAGCAGTTCTTC
CDR3: CASSLSLNEQFF
J: TRBJ2-1
D: NA
length: 12
V: TRBV27
size: once

DNA: TGTGCCAGCAGCGACCGGGGACTAGCGGGGGGTCGGAATGAGCAGTTCTTC
CDR3: CASSDRGLAGGRNEQFF
J: TRBJ2-1
D: TRBD2
length: 17
V: TRBV9
size: once

DNA: TGTGCCAGCAGCATACCGGGACAGGCGGTTTCTTACACCTTC
CDR3: CASSIPGQAVSYTF
J: TRBJ1-2
D: TRBD1
length: 14
V: TRBV4-2
size: NA

DNA: TGTGCCAGCAGTAGCGGGGCCAGCAATGAGCAGTTCTTC
CDR3: CASSSGASNEQFF
J: TRBJ2-1
D: TRBD2
length: 13
V: TRBV28
size: NA

DNA: TGTGCCAGCAGCTTCAGGGGAACTAATTCACCCCTCCACTTT
CDR3: CASSFRGTNSPLHF
J: TRBJ1-6
D: NA
length: 14
V: TRBV6-5
size: NA

DNA: TGCAGCGTCGATAGGGGGGTGGGGGAGCTGTTTTTT
CDR3: CSVDRGVGELFF
J: TRBJ2-2
D: NA
length: 12
V: TRBV29-1
size: NA